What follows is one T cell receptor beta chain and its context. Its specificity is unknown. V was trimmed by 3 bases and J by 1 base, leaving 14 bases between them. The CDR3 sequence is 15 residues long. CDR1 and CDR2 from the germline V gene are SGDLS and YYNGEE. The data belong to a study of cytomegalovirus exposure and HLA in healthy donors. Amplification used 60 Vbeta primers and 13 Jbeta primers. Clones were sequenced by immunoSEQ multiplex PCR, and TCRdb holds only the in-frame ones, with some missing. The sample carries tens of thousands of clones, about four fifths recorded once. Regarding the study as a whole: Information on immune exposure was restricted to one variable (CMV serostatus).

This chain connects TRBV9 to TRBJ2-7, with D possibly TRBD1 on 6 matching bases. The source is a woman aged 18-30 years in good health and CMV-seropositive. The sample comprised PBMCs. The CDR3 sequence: CASSGGQGPSYEQYF. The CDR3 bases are TGTGCCAGCAGCGGCGGGCAGGGGCCTTCCTACGAGCAGTACTTC.